This TCR beta chain was observed in a study of T cell repertoires and HLA-DP antigens (dated by TCRdb to between 2017 and 2018). About the study as a whole: The study used an in vitro model of CD4+ T cell alloreactivity against allogeneic HLA-DP presented by transduced HeLa cells. The two alloantigens modelled structurally similar versus dissimilar alloantigens, differing from self at one and over nine peptide-binding groove amino acids, respectively. The three donors were two male and one female, with ages ranging from the 18-to-29 to the 60-to-69 age band. On average, approximately 200 ng of DNA went in for sorted CD137+CD4+ samples, versus about 1,200 ng for pre-culture CD4+ samples.

Overall study results and their limits: Separate analysis of naive and memory CD4+ repertoires was not performed. The study was limited by having just three donors, by relying on a non-physiological HeLa antigen-presenting system, and by using total CD4+ cells as responders. An average cumulative frequency of roughly 35% against one allele and 50.6% against the other was found for clones undetected before culture. Sorted CD137+ cells showed similar clonality against both alloantigens (around 0.39), much higher than the clonality of pre-culture samples (around 0.04).

Relative to germline, V is 0 bases shorter and J is 8 bases shorter, with 17 bases between their ends. The germline V gene provides CDR1 SGHDT and CDR2 YYEEEE. Spanning cysteine to phenylalanine, the CDR3 consists of 15 amino acids. CDR3 DNA only is kept here, 45 bases in frame from base 1. TCRB CDR3 regions were amplified with the immunoSEQ multiplex PCR using forward primers for 54 TRBV segments and reverse primers for 13 TRBJ segments. For pre-culture CD4+ samples, sequencing was done at deep resolution with a target of 150,000 to 250,000 T cell genomes. Sequencing of amplicons was performed on an Illumina HiSeq System, and 87 bp reads covering the CDR3 were generated. Per the original workflow: Reads were corrected for PCR and sequencing errors, and CDR3 regions were defined by alignment to IMGT reference sequences. Synthetic template pools were used to estimate template counts and unique rearrangement counts. Clonality was computed by subtracting Pielou's evenness from 1. The Daley-Smith estimator was used to estimate richness. Repertoire overlap was measured with Morisita's index. Clones present in cultured samples but not detected in the pre-culture repertoire of the same donor were defined as low-abundance clones. The clones in this table, taken by TCRdb from immuneACCESS, are in-frame only. Not every clone is retained; where verified, under half of the shortfall comes from an unresolved V gene, and the cause of the rest is unknown. That table furnishes V, J and clone size, whereas the DNA furnished D and trimming. This sample is represented by over 60,000 clones; around 80% of them were singletons. The top ten hold around 1.6% of the sample.

About this clone itself: Its specific antigen is unknown. There are no base qualities to consult, and no much larger clone falls within one base.

Magnetic bead negative selection was used to isolate untouched CD4+ T cells from Ficoll-separated PBMC, with an average purity of almost 98%. Magnetic beads were used to isolate untouched CD4+ T cells from Ficoll-separated PBMC, giving approximately 98% purity with negligible CD8+ contamination. Donors were a few healthy blood donors whose buffy coats supplied peripheral blood mononuclear cells. CMV seronegative status was shared by all three donors. The DNeasy Blood & Tissue Kit was used for extraction of genomic DNA. Genomic DNA from sorted CD137+CD4+ cells and from pre-culture CD4+ baseline samples of each subject was subjected to TCRB sequencing.

Sequencing was carried out using CD4+ T cells from PBMCs. The sequence links TRBV5-6 to TRBJ1-2, with the D gene not confidently named. The clonotype was recovered from a man in his sixties in good health and CMV-seronegative. The bases read TGTGCCAGCAGCTTGGAGGCAACCGGATTGGGAGGCTACACCTTC. It encodes CASSLEATGLGGYTF.